This is a list of T cell receptor beta chains from one sample in a study of radiation and T cells in renal cell carcinoma. TCRdb keeps only in-frame clones here, not all; method: immunoSEQ multiplex PCR. The sample shows around 94,000 clones, around four fifths of them seen only once. The specimen was blood, collected from a patient whose treatment included radiotherapy and nephrectomy. These receptors were taken from a man between 45 and 60 years old with renal cell carcinoma. CDR3s leave out the opening cysteine and the closing phenylalanine or tryptophan. The order of the fields is V gene, J gene, CDR3 protein.

>TRBV7-9|TRBJ1-2
ASSRGDSYFGYT
>TRBV29-1|TRBJ2-1
SVVVGRGGLWNEQF
>TRBV19|TRBJ1-2
ASSIGTVANYGYT
>TRBV7-8|TRBJ1-5
ASSFLGQGYNQPQH
>TRBV5-4|TRBJ2-1
ASSLDRGYYNEQF
>TRBV19|TRBJ2-7
ASSTAISGRAAFYEQY
>TRBV11-2|TRBJ2-5
ASSLQSAGPLQETQY
>TRBV10-3|TRBJ2-7
AISEPREAYEQY
>TRBV5-5|TRBJ1-3
ASSRGGGPGNTIY
>TRBV15|TRBJ2-2
ATGLNTGELF
>TRBV5-4|TRBJ2-7
ASSHTGSGEQY
>TRBV19|TRBJ2-7
ASSPKDSSVQY
>TRBV7-6|TRBJ2-5
ASSRRGGETQY
>TRBV19|TRBJ1-5
ASSISHQPQH
>TRBV7-5|TRBJ1-1
ARSSPGQGNRNTEAF
>TRBV7-9|TRBJ2-1
ASSFPTLGGVSYNEQF
>TRBV27|TRBJ2-1
ASRDRDYNEQF
>TRBV27|TRBJ1-1
ASQGHAGTEAF
>TRBV7-9|TRBJ1-2
ASSLSDGNYGYT
>TRBV2|TRBJ2-7
ASNQRLAGGEQY
>TRBV6-1|TRBJ1-1
ATTQGRDTEAF
>TRBV6-5|TRBJ1-2
ASSKGQGLGYT
>TRBV2|TRBJ1-1
ASRMQAGALTEAF
>TRBV6-6|TRBJ1-3
ASSQDGASGNTIY
>TRBV7-9|TRBJ1-1
ASRRDTEAF
>TRBV28|TRBJ1-3
ASSLEGSSGNTIY
>TRBV19|TRBJ1-1
ASSNRPNRVGTEAF
>TRBV19|TRBJ1-6
ASSFRRSRTSTGRH
>TRBV18|TRBJ2-7
ASSPYLAAGGTYEQY
>TRBV18|TRBJ2-3
ASSPGGLAGLSGTDTQY
>TRBV10-2|TRBJ2-1
ASSVGVRVSSYNEQF
>TRBV25-1|TRBJ2-7
ASSSSQGDSYEQY
>TRBV21-1|TRBJ1-4
ASTQGPDNEKLF
>TRBV6-5|TRBJ1-2
ASSNPGLLSYGYT
>TRBV30|TRBJ1-5
AWSLQARQPQH
>TRBV27|TRBJ2-7
ASRQPPGPYYEQY
>TRBV7-2|TRBJ1-2
ASSSLAANGYT
>TRBV4-1|TRBJ2-7
ASSRAIFGQDEQY
>TRBV28|TRBJ1-2
AIVANYGYT
>TRBV6-5|TRBJ2-1
ASSQFNEQF
>TRBV10-2|TRBJ2-3
ASSESMDRGLAQY
>TRBV10-1|TRBJ1-1
ASRDFPDTEAF